This T cell receptor (beta chain) comes out of a study of T cell responses to AZD1222 COVID-19 vaccine. Regarding this clone: Antigen specificity is unknown.

The germline V gene encodes CDR1 LNHDA and CDR2 SQIVND (reference sequence). This CDR3 has 14 residues. V dropped 7 bases and J dropped 7; count of bases not matched to a gene: 13. Second-dose recipients at about 4 or about 12 weeks were treated as one pooled group. Clones were read by immunoSEQ multiplex PCR, and TCRdb kept only the in-frame ones, dropping some. The table lists about 94,000 clones, 85% of them singletons. Overall study findings and caveats: Dominant at 160-218 and 743-854, vaccine-associated CD4 TCRs also spanned spike.

The genes are TRBV19 and TRBJ2-7, with 7 positions matching TRBD1. The sequence came from an adult who received the AZD1222 COVID-19 vaccine. The sample here was peripheral blood, taken 28 days after the second AZD1222 dose. The CDR3 sequence is CASKTRQGLGEQYF. CDR3 DNA: TGTGCCAGTAAGACGAGACAGGGTCTGGGGGAGCAGTACTTC.